This entry is about one T cell receptor beta chain. The antigen is unknown. This sample also contains other DNA sequences that code for the same CDR3. This sample is part of a study of beta chain features in type 1 diabetes. Trimming stripped 0 bases from V and 3 bases from J, with 4 bases between. Germline loops: CDR1 KGHSH, CDR2 LQKENI. CDR3 size: 13 residues. Study results and caveats: Among patients with Type 1 diabetes, TCRB CDR3s were moderately but significantly shorter in every one of the four CD4+ subsets. The naive, central memory and Treg TCRB repertoires of patients appeared to be more similar to one another than those of healthy donors. Junctions at VDJ sites from type 1 diabetes patients had fewer insertions and more deletions.

The investigators reverse transcribed all of the isolated RNA, so they sequenced expressed TCRB transcripts. Approximately 4 million reads was the average for naive, central memory and regulatory T cell samples. The assay was immunoSEQ multiplex PCR, and TCRdb's table has in-frame clones only and misses some. Counted here are fewer than 350,000 clones, 15% occurring once; the ten biggest clones make up approximately 0.015%. Sequencing was carried out using naive CD4+ T cells from blood. The TCR originated in a man aged 18 to 29 with type 1 diabetes. The chain joins TRBV18 to TRBJ2-3; D is ambiguous. The CDR3 DNA reads as TGTGCCAGCTCACCACCATCGACAGATACGCAGTATTTT. As protein: CASSPPSTDTQYF.